Following are 13 T cell receptor beta chains from one sample sequenced in a study of cytomegalovirus exposure and HLA in healthy donors. The table came from immunoSEQ multiplex PCR; TCRdb's copy has only in-frame clones and leaves some out. The table includes 300,000 to 450,000 clones, 86% detected once. The sample was PBMCs. All receptors come from a woman in her late teens or twenties in good health and CMV-seronegative.

This clone turned up a few times. The sample holds other DNA sequences that translate to the same CDR3. This rearrangement joins TRBV10-1 to TRBJ2-7; 8 bases match TRBD1. V trimming: 2 bases; J trimming: 4 bases; junction bases outside the gene matches: 1. Germline CDR1 is WNHNN and CDR2 is SYGVQD (reference sequence). The CDR3 extends over 13 amino acids. The DNA for the CDR3 is TGCGCCAGCAGTGAGAACAGGGGGTACGAGCAGTACTTC. It translates to CASSENRGYEQYF.

The chain links TRBV9 to TRBJ1-6, with 7 nucleotides matching TRBD1. Germline V lookup: CDR1 SGDLS, CDR2 YYNGEE. The CDR3 is made up of 13 amino acids. Trimming cost V 4 bases and J 9 bases; bases outside gene matches: 4. The CDR3 DNA is TGTGCCAGCAGCTTACAGGGGACTTCACCCCTCCACTTT. Translating gives CASSLQGTSPLHF.

The V and J genes are TRBV4-1 and TRBJ2-5; 11 nucleotides match TRBD2. V dropped 6 bases and J dropped 3; count of bases not matched to a gene: 12. Germline V gives CDR1 MGHRA, CDR2 YSYEKL. The CDR3 totals 17 residues. This CDR3 reads CASSPALSTSGKETQYF. The CDR3 bases are TGCGCCAGCAGTCCCGCCCTCTCGACTAGCGGGAAAGAGACCCAGTACTTC.

The chain recombines TRBV9 with TRBJ2-4; 9 bases are a match to TRBD1. The length of the CDR3 is 14 residues. Trimming removed 3 bases from V and 8 bases from J; junction bases left unmatched: 6. The germline gives CDR1 SGDLS, CDR2 YYNGEE. CDR3 sequence: CASSARDRADIQYF. CDR3 coding DNA: TGTGCCAGCAGCGCCCGGGACAGGGCGGACATTCAGTACTTC.

The rearrangement links TRBV9 to TRBJ2-3, with 7 nucleotides matching TRBD2. CDR3 length: 16 amino acids. After removal of 6 bases from V and 4 bases from J, the junction contained 14 bases not matched to a gene. Per the germline V gene, CDR1 is SGDLS and CDR2 is YYNGEE. CDR3 in DNA: TGTGCCAGCACCCGGGCGGCCAGCGGGATGGCAGATACGCAGTATTTT. It yields the protein CASTRAASGMADTQYF.

The chain carries TRBV4-2 and TRBJ1-3; tentative D call: TRBD1 (5 bases). Germline V gene lookup returns CDR1 LGHNA and CDR2 YNFKEQ. V lost 1 base, J lost 2 bases, and 12 bases lay in between. The CDR3 consists of 16 residues. As DNA, the CDR3 is TGTGCCAGCAGCCAAGGCGGGGGTGGGCCTGGAAACACCATATATTTT. Protein sequence: CASSQGGGGPGNTIYF.

The J gene is TRBJ2-1, the V gene TRBV29-1, with 13 positions matching TRBD2. Germline V CDR1 and CDR2: SQVTM, ANQGSEA. CDR3 length: 15 amino acids. V gave up 2 bases and J gave up 6 bases; unmatched junction bases: 4. CDR3 residues: CSVEQLAGGPNEQFF. CDR3 bases: TGCAGCGTTGAACAACTAGCGGGAGGGCCCAATGAGCAGTTCTTC.

V gene TRBV6-5 combines with J gene TRBJ2-2, with D maybe TRBD1 (6 bases). In germline, CDR1 is MNHEY, CDR2 SVGAGI. This CDR3 has 16 residues. The V end lost 2 bases, the J end lost 0 bases, and 10 bases lay between the germline ends. The CDR3: CASSYLDSPNTGELFF. As DNA, the CDR3 is TGTGCCAGCAGTTACCTGGACAGCCCGAACACCGGGGAGCTGTTTTTT.

The chain combines TRBV10-1 with TRBJ2-2; the D gene is possibly TRBD2 (6 bases). The germline CDR1 and CDR2 sequences are WNHNN and SYGVQD (reference sequence). The CDR3 totals 14 residues. V was shortened by 6 bases and J by 2 bases, with 10 bases between the two germline ends. The CDR3 is CASRRDSNTGELFF. The DNA of the CDR3 is TGCGCCAGCAGGAGGGACTCTAACACCGGGGAGCTGTTTTTT.

The chain recombines TRBV4-1 with TRBJ2-7, with TRBD2 matching over 9 bases. Germline V CDR1 and CDR2: MGHRA, YSYEKL. The CDR3 loop spans 16 amino acids. The V and J ends lost 0 bases and 5 bases, in that order; junction bases with no gene match: 8. CDR3 sequence (DNA): TGCGCCAGCAGCCAAGATCAGGGAGCGGGAGGCCACGAGCAGTACTTC. It codes for CASSQDQGAGGHEQYF.

V is TRBV7-9 and J is TRBJ2-2; D is unresolved. Germline assignment: CDR1 SEHNR and CDR2 FQNEAQ (reference sequence). V lost 4 bases and J 4 bases, leaving 13 bases between the germline ends. The CDR3 is 15 residues long. The CDR3 loop reads CASSSPRISTGELFF. The CDR3 DNA is TGTGCCAGCAGCTCCCCGCGAATTTCCACCGGGGAGCTGTTTTTT.

CDR3 nucleotides: TGTGCCAGCCAGCAGGGGTCAAACACCGGGGAGCTGTTTTTT. This codes for CASQQGSNTGELFF. The rearrangement links TRBV7-6 to TRBJ2-2, with D perhaps matching TRBD1 (6 bases). This CDR3 is built from 14 residues. The V end was cut by 8 bases, the J end by 2 bases, with 12 bases between. Germline loops: CDR1 SGHVS, CDR2 FNYEAQ. The variable domain in full, completed from reference TRBV7-6 and TRBJ2-2, reads GAGVSQSPRYKVTKRGQDVALRCDPISGHVSLYWYRQALGQGPEFLTYFNYEAQQDKSGLPNDRFSAERPEGSISTLTIQRTEQRDSAMYRCASQQGSNTGELFFGEGSRLTVL.

This clone was seen once. This chain links TRBV2 with TRBJ2-3; 10 bases are shared with TRBD1. The germline V gene encodes CDR1 SNHLY and CDR2 FYNNEI. Germline trimming cut 8 bases from V and 5 bases from J; bases unmatched to any gene: 13. The CDR3 has 16 amino acids. The chain's CDR3 is CASSVAGTGARDTQYF. In nucleotides, the CDR3 is TGTGCCAGCTCCGTCGCCGGGACAGGGGCTAGAGATACGCAGTATTTT.